Below, 10 T cell receptor beta chains from the same sample are listed, as sequenced in a study of radiation and T cells in renal cell carcinoma. Profiling relied on immunoSEQ multiplex PCR, and the TCRdb table lists in-frame clones only, not all of them. Found here are 15,000 to 20,000 clones, less than 65% of them singletons; the top ten hold less than 30%. As to treatment: 15 Gy SBRT to primary tumor, nephrectomy 4 weeks later. The input for sequencing was tumor tissue, taken from a patient whose treatment included radiotherapy and nephrectomy. The receptors originated from a woman in her seventies with renal cell carcinoma.

This chain uses TRBV6-6 with TRBJ2-1; 8 nucleotides line up with TRBD2. The CDR3 length is 13 residues. The germline gives CDR1 MNHNY, CDR2 SVGAGI (reference sequence). The V and J ends lost 10 bases and 5 bases, in that order; junction bases with no gene match: 7. This CDR3 reads CATGREGHNEQFF. The CDR3 DNA is TGTGCCACCGGACGGGAGGGCCACAATGAGCAGTTCTTC.

The CDR3 DNA sequence: TGTGCCAGCAGTTTCAGTACAGACCACTATGGCTACACCTTC. As protein: CASSFSTDHYGYTF. V gene TRBV7-9 combines with J gene TRBJ1-2; D gene uncertain. V was shortened by 6 bases and J by 3 bases, with 14 bases between the two germline ends. The CDR3 has 14 amino acids. The germline V gene encodes CDR1 SEHNR and CDR2 FQNEAQ (reference sequence).

This clone came up a few times. The chain combines TRBV27 with TRBJ1-2; TRBD1 matches at 7 bases. Germline V CDR1 and CDR2: MNHEY, SMNVEV (reference sequence). J lost 8 bases, V lost 5 bases, and 11 bases had no gene match. The CDR3 spans 14 residues. CDR3 sequence reads: CASSVTGRVEGYTF. The CDR3 DNA follows: TGTGCCAGCAGTGTGACAGGGCGTGTGGAGGGCTACACCTTC.

J is TRBJ2-1 and V is TRBV25-1; TRBD2 agrees at 12 bases. CDR1 and CDR2 from the germline V gene are MGHDK and SYGVNS. The J segment lost 6 bases and the V segment lost 8 bases, leaving 2 bases of the junction unmatched. The length of the CDR3 is 13 residues. The CDR3 sequence: CASLGLAGNEQFF. CDR3 coding DNA: TGTGCCAGCTTGGGACTAGCGGGCAATGAGCAGTTCTTC.

The chain employs TRBV11-2 and TRBJ2-1; D is perhaps TRBD2 (5 bases). The V end was cut by 5 bases, the J end by 7 bases, with 15 bases between. Germline-derived CDR1 and CDR2 are SGHAT and FQNNGV. There are 14 residues in the CDR3. Written as DNA, the CDR3 is TGTGCCAGCAGCCCCACATGGGAGAGTAATGAGCAGTTCTTC. Encoded protein: CASSPTWESNEQFF. Full variable domain (rest looked up from reference TRBV11-2 and TRBJ2-1): EAGVAQSPRYKIIEKRQSVAFWCNPISGHATLYWYQQILGQGPKLLIQFQNNGVVDDSQLPKDRFSAERLKGVDSTLKIQPAKLEDSAVYLCASSPTWESNEQFFGPGTRLTVL.

This clone was seen more than once but under ten times. The V and J genes are TRBV2 and TRBJ2-7; D assignment may be TRBD1 or TRBD2 (5 bases each). The CDR3 consists of 12 residues. Deletions cut 4 bases from V and 6 bases from J, with 10 bases between. CDR1 and CDR2 (germline): SNHLY, FYNNEI. The chain's CDR3 is CASSVGTGEQYF. The CDR3 DNA reads TGTGCCAGCAGTGTGGGGACGGGCGAGCAGTACTTC. The full variable domain, with the rest looked up from reference TRBV2 and TRBJ2-7, is EPEVTQTPSHQVTQMGQEVILRCVPISNHLYFYWYRQILGQKVEFLVSFYNNEISEKSEIFDDQFSVERPDGSNFTLKIRSTKLEDSAMYFCASSVGTGEQYFGPGTRLTVT.

The chain uses TRBV2 and TRBJ2-3; 10 bases agree with TRBD2. Germline CDR1 reads SNHLY; CDR2 reads FYNNEI. The V and J ends lost 5 bases and 7 bases, in that order; junction bases with no gene match: 15. This CDR3 has 17 amino acids. Here the CDR3 reads CASSKRIAGGEGNTQYF. In nucleotides, the CDR3 is TGTGCCAGCAGTAAAAGGATAGCGGGAGGCGAGGGAAATACGCAGTATTTT.

This chain joins TRBV5-1 and TRBJ1-2, with D maybe TRBD1 (5 bases). The CDR3 consists of 16 residues. V gave up 0 bases and J gave up 1 base, with 13 bases separating them. CDR1 and CDR2 from the germline V gene are SGHRS and YFSETQ. The CDR3 protein is CASSLVGGTVNYGYTF. CDR3 in DNA: TGCGCCAGCAGCTTGGTTGGCGGGACGGTTAACTATGGCTACACCTTC.

The chain carries TRBV11-2 and TRBJ2-1; TRBD2 aligns across 7 bases. J lost 2 bases, V lost 6 bases, and 4 bases had no gene match. Germline CDR1 and CDR2: SGHAT and FQNNGV. The CDR3 has 14 amino acids. CDR3 coding DNA: TGTGCCAGCAGTCGAGGACTAGCCTACAATGAGCAGTTCTTC. This codes for CASSRGLAYNEQFF.

V and J are TRBV7-9 and TRBJ1-2; weak D call: TRBD1 (6 bases). Between the trimmed V and J ends, which lost 4 bases and 2 bases, there was a span of 17 bases. This CDR3 comprises 16 residues. CDR1 and CDR2 (germline): SEHNR, FQNEAQ (reference sequence). The CDR3 sequence is CASSSTQGIPNYGYTF. The DNA of the CDR3 is TGTGCCAGCAGCTCGACCCAGGGGATTCCAAACTATGGCTACACCTTC.